Shown below are 29 T cell receptor beta chains from a single sample sequenced in a study of blood T cell repertoires in COVID-19. The assay was immunoSEQ multiplex PCR, and TCRdb's table has in-frame clones only and misses some. The table shows about 440,000 clones, with roughly 87% occurring only once. Sequencing was performed on PBMCs or T cells enriched from blood (not recorded which). Receptors were obtained from a young woman with acute COVID-19.

The chain recombines TRBV19 with TRBJ2-3; 7 bases fit TRBD1. J lost 4 bases, V lost 2 bases, and 6 bases had no gene match. Germline-derived CDR1 and CDR2 are LNHDA and SQIVND (reference sequence). The CDR3 has 15 amino acids. The CDR3 region has the DNA TGTGCCAGTAGTATATTCGCGGACAGGCCAGATACGCAGTATTTT. Its translation is CASSIFADRPDTQYF.

CDR3 nucleotides: TGTGCCAGCAGCCAAGCCGTCAGGGGGCACTCCTCTGGAAACACCATATATTTT. It yields the protein CASSQAVRGHSSGNTIYF. The chain couples TRBV3-1 (or the pseudogene TRBV3-2) to TRBJ1-3; 8 bases align to TRBD1. Trimming removed 1 base from V and 0 bases from J; junction bases left unmatched: 8. CDR1 is LGHDT and CDR2 is YNNKEL in the germline V gene (reference sequence). The CDR3 loop spans 18 amino acids.

In its sample, this clone was seen a few times. This chain uses TRBV9 with TRBJ1-2; D is uncertain. The CDR3 spans 15 residues. Trimming left V 1 base short and J 7 bases short, with 17 bases between. Per germline, CDR1 SGDLS and CDR2 YYNGEE. This CDR3 reads CASSVLEGTATGYTF. CDR3 nucleotide sequence: TGTGCCAGCAGCGTATTGGAGGGAACGGCAACTGGCTACACCTTC. Complete variable domain (other parts from reference TRBV9 and TRBJ1-2): DSGVTQTPKHLITATGQRVTLRCSPRSGDLSVYWYQQSLDQGLQFLIQYYNGEERAKGNILERFSAQQFPDLHSELNLSSLELGDSALYFCASSVLEGTATGYTFGSGTRLTVV.

This clone was seen once. The rearrangement links TRBV6-6 to TRBJ2-7; tentatively, D is TRBD1 (5 bases). Germline assignment: CDR1 MNHNY and CDR2 SVGAGI (reference sequence). Trimming removed 0 bases from V and 2 bases from J, with 11 bases in between. This CDR3 has 15 amino acids. The CDR3: CASSYSVSGTYEQYF. The CDR3 nucleotides are TGTGCCAGCAGTTACTCGGTGTCAGGGACCTACGAGCAGTACTTC.

The chain joins TRBV28 to TRBJ2-1, with 13 bases fitting TRBD2. V trimming: 5 bases; J trimming: 0 bases; junction bases outside the gene matches: 7. The CDR3 spans 18 residues. Germline-derived CDR1 and CDR2 are MDHEN and SYDVKM. The CDR3 nucleotides are TGTGCCAGCAGTCCTACTAGCGGGAGGGCCCCCTCCTACAATGAGCAGTTCTTC. Its protein product is CASSPTSGRAPSYNEQFF.

The V and J genes are TRBV11-2 and TRBJ1-2; 11 nucleotides match TRBD1. CDR1 is SGHAT, CDR2 FQNNGV, per germline. The CDR3 loop spans 13 amino acids. Trimming at V came to 5 bases and at J to 7 bases, leaving 3 bases not matched to a gene. As DNA, the CDR3 is TGTGCCAGCAGCCCGGGACAGGGGGGTGGCTACACCTTC. It is translated as CASSPGQGGGYTF.

The CDR3 here is CASSHQGQLVNQPQHF. CDR3 bases: TGTGCCAGCAGCCATCAAGGACAGTTAGTCAATCAGCCCCAGCATTTT. This chain uses TRBV28 with TRBJ1-5; D is possibly TRBD1 (6 bases). There are 16 residues in the CDR3. Germline values: CDR1 MDHEN, CDR2 SYDVKM. V lost 6 bases, J lost 3 bases, and 18 bases lay in between.

The chain carries TRBV6-5 and TRBJ1-2; possibly TRBD1 for D (5 bases). From germline, CDR1 is MNHEY and CDR2 SVGAGI. The CDR3 extends over 14 amino acids. V was trimmed by 11 bases and J by 0 bases, leaving 16 bases between them. The CDR3 spells CAVRKGITNYGYTF. The DNA of the CDR3 is TGTGCCGTTAGGAAGGGGATTACTAACTATGGCTACACCTTC.

The chain employs TRBV6-5 and TRBJ2-1; D gene unclear. The CDR3 has 15 amino acids. V was pared by 4 bases and J by 0 bases, with 10 bases between. CDR1 MNHEY and CDR2 SVGAGI come from the germline V gene. CDR3 sequence reads: CASSSQVGSYNEQFF. The DNA for the CDR3 is TGTGCCAGCAGTTCGCAGGTTGGCTCCTACAATGAGCAGTTCTTC.

Regarding this clone: This sample also contains other DNA sequences that code for the same CDR3. V usage is TRBV29-1 and J usage is TRBJ1-2, with TRBD1 identical over 8 bases. This CDR3 spans 13 amino acids. Per the germline V gene, CDR1 is SQVTM and CDR2 is ANQGSEA. Germline trimming cut 6 bases from V and 4 bases from J; bases unmatched to any gene: 7. The CDR3 bases are TGCAGCGTCGCGACAGGGGAAGCCTATGGCTACACCTTC. Amino acid sequence: CSVATGEAYGYTF. Combining the CDR3 with reference TRBV29-1 and TRBJ1-2 gives the whole variable domain SAVISQKPSRDICQRGTSLTIQCQVDSQVTMMFWYRQQPGQSLTLIATANQGSEATYESGFVIDKFPISRPNLTFSTLTVSNMSPEDSSIYLCSVATGEAYGYTFGSGTRLTVV.

The chain has TRBV6-6 and TRBJ1-1; D call uncertain. CDR3 size: 13 residues. V was pared by 8 bases and J by 1 base, with 11 bases between. CDR1 is MNHNY and CDR2 is SVGAGI in the germline V gene (reference sequence). The CDR3 region has the DNA TGTGCCAGCCCGGCGGGGTCGAACACTGAAGCTTTCTTT. Its protein product is CASPAGSNTEAFF.

CDR3 amino acids: CASSWGPQGSNQPQHF. The CDR3 DNA reads TGTGCCAGCAGTTGGGGCCCCCAGGGGAGCAATCAGCCCCAGCATTTT. This sequence joins TRBV28 and TRBJ1-5; D is perhaps TRBD1 (6 bases). V was cut by 4 bases and J by 1 base, with 14 bases left in between. The length of the CDR3 is 16 residues. From germline, CDR1 is MDHEN and CDR2 SYDVKM.

V and J are TRBV30 and TRBJ1-5; perhaps TRBD1 as D (6 bases). Trimming took off 0 bases at V and 7 bases at J, with 13 bases between the two ends. Germline CDR1 is GTSNPN and CDR2 is SVGIG (reference sequence). The CDR3 sequence is 14 residues long. CDR3 DNA: TGTGCCTGGAGTGTGACAGGTGTGGGGCAGCCCCAGCATTTT. Translated, it gives CAWSVTGVGQPQHF.

The gene calls are TRBV19 and TRBJ1-1; D might be TRBD1 (6 bases). Germline V gives CDR1 LNHDA, CDR2 SQIVND (reference sequence). CDR3 length: 16 amino acids. The germline V and J ends were trimmed by 4 bases and 4 bases, with 19 bases remaining between them. This CDR3 reads CASSTPGRGVGTEAFF. In nucleotides, the CDR3 is TGTGCCAGTAGTACTCCCGGCAGGGGAGTTGGCACTGAAGCTTTCTTT.

V is TRBV10-1 and J is TRBJ1-5, with D unresolved. The germline V gene has CDR1 WNHNN and CDR2 SYGVQD (reference sequence). Trimming pared 4 bases from V and 5 bases from J, leaving 9 bases between. This CDR3 contains 13 residues. CDR3 in DNA: TGCGCCAGCAGTGCGAACACCGATCAGCCCCAGCATTTT. Encoded protein: CASSANTDQPQHF.

This chain uses TRBV2 with TRBJ2-7, with D possibly matching TRBD1 (6 bases). The CDR3 sequence is 12 residues long. From germline, CDR1 is SNHLY and CDR2 FYNNEI. Trimming cost V 7 bases and J 5 bases, with 12 bases left between them. The CDR3: CASNGQYNEQYF. The CDR3 nucleotides read TGTGCCAGCAACGGACAGTACAACGAGCAGTACTTC.

The J gene is TRBJ1-4, the V gene TRBV28, with D possibly TRBD1 on 6 matching bases. V was trimmed by 5 bases and J by 5 bases, leaving 6 bases between them. CDR1 is MDHEN, CDR2 SYDVKM, per germline. This CDR3 is 12 amino acids long. DNA for the CDR3: TGTGCCAGCAGTACAGGGAATGAAAAACTGTTTTTT. Its protein is CASSTGNEKLFF.

The chain employs TRBV3-1 (or the pseudogene TRBV3-2) and TRBJ2-2, with D possibly TRBD2 on 6 matching bases. Germline-derived CDR1 and CDR2 are LGHDT and YNNKEL (reference sequence). The CDR3 is made up of 13 amino acids. V gave up 1 base and J gave up 6 bases, with 6 bases separating them. The DNA of the CDR3 is TGTGCCAGCAGCCAAGGGGGGGCCGGGGAGCTGTTTTTT. Protein product: CASSQGGAGELFF.

This clone occurred once. This CDR3 is CASSAGGPEAFF. The CDR3 nucleotides are TGTGCCAGCAGCGCAGGGGGCCCTGAAGCTTTCTTT. The rearrangement joins TRBV27 to TRBJ1-1; 8 nucleotides align to TRBD1. The ends lost 6 bases at V and 6 bases at J; junction bases unmatched: 3. The CDR3 is 12 residues long. Per germline, CDR1 MNHEY and CDR2 SMNVEV (reference sequence).

This rearrangement joins TRBV6-5 to TRBJ1-6, with no clear D. Trimming cost V 3 bases and J 13 bases, with 13 bases left between them. Germline CDR1 MNHEY, CDR2 SVGAGI. The CDR3 has 13 residues. CDR3 sequence: CASSYDANPPLHF. CDR3 nucleotides: TGTGCCAGCAGTTATGATGCTAACCCGCCCCTCCACTTT.

The J gene is TRBJ1-6, the V gene TRBV4-1; 8 bases agree with TRBD1. J lost 9 bases, V lost 6 bases, and 13 bases had no gene match. The CDR3 is 16 amino acids. Germline assignment: CDR1 MGHRA and CDR2 YSYEKL. The CDR3 reads CASRERQGMIGSPLHF. The CDR3 nucleotides are TGCGCCAGCAGAGAGCGACAGGGGATGATCGGTTCACCCCTCCACTTT.

Comments on this clone: This same CDR3 is encoded by further DNA sequences in the sample. The rearrangement links TRBV3-1 (or the pseudogene TRBV3-2) to TRBJ2-7; D is unclear. There are 14 residues in the CDR3. From germline, CDR1 is LGHDT and CDR2 YNNKEL (reference sequence). The V end was cut by 1 base, the J end by 0 bases, with 7 bases between. The DNA for the CDR3 is TGTGCCAGCAGCCAAGGATTAGCCTCCTACGAGCAGTACTTC. Amino acid sequence: CASSQGLASYEQYF.

The V gene is TRBV15, the J gene TRBJ2-5, with D possibly matching TRBD2 (5 bases). The germline V gene encodes CDR1 LNHNV and CDR2 YYDKDF (reference sequence). This CDR3 has 15 amino acids. V was shortened by 6 bases and J by 1 base, with 15 bases between the two germline ends. In DNA, the CDR3 is TGTGCCACCAGTCTATTTCCGCGGGTCCAAGAGACCCAGTACTTC. It codes for CATSLFPRVQETQYF.

The gene calls are TRBV27 and TRBJ2-1, with 9 bases identical to TRBD1. V gave up 6 bases and J gave up 10 bases; unmatched junction bases: 13. This CDR3 comprises 15 residues. Germline-derived CDR1 and CDR2 are MNHEY and SMNVEV (reference sequence). CDR3: CASSRGTGLFWEQFF. For the CDR3, the DNA is TGTGCCAGCAGCCGTGGGACAGGGTTATTTTGGGAGCAGTTCTTC.

The chain has TRBV12-3 or TRBV12-4 and TRBJ1-1, with TRBD1 as a possible D gene (5 bases). With 5 bases removed from V and 8 bases from J, the gap between germline ends came to 12 bases. CDR3 length: 12 residues. The CDR3 loop reads CASSPQRGEAFF. CDR3 sequence (DNA): TGTGCCAGCAGTCCCCAGCGGGGCGAAGCTTTCTTT.

The rearrangement joins TRBV5-1 to TRBJ1-2; TRBD1 is a possible D gene (5 bases). CDR1 is SGHRS, CDR2 YFSETQ, per germline. V was shortened by 0 bases and J by 8 bases, with 11 bases between the two germline ends. This CDR3 contains 13 residues. CDR3 bases: TGCGCCAGCAGCTTGGTAGGGGCCGGGGGCTACACCTTC. Protein product: CASSLVGAGGYTF.

In this sample, this clone turned up once. The gene calls are TRBV5-6 and TRBJ1-6, with D uncertain. This CDR3 has 14 residues. Germline CDR1 and CDR2: SGHDT and YYEEEE. Between the trimmed V and J ends, which lost 2 bases and 8 bases, there was a span of 11 bases. The CDR3 DNA sequence: TGTGCCAGCAGCTTTTATGTTTCGGATTCACCCCTCCACTTT. Protein: CASSFYVSDSPLHF. The full variable domain, completed using reference TRBV5-6 and TRBJ1-6, is DAGVTQSPTHLIKTRGQQVTLRCSPKSGHDTVSWYQQALGQGPQFIFQYYEEEERQRGNFPDRFSGHQFPNYSSELNVNALLLGDSALYLCASSFYVSDSPLHFGNGTRLTVT.

The V call is TRBV7-2, the J call TRBJ1-5; 7 bases are a match to TRBD1. The germline V gene encodes CDR1 SGHTA and CDR2 FQGNSA. This CDR3 comprises 14 residues. Trimming cost V 1 base and J 7 bases; bases outside gene matches: 4. In DNA form, the CDR3 reads TGTGCCAGCAGCTTAGAACAGGGGAGCCAGCCCCAGCATTTT. As protein: CASSLEQGSQPQHF.

The rearrangement links TRBV6-1 to TRBJ1-6, with 8 bases identical to TRBD1. The germline CDR1 and CDR2 sequences are MNHNS and SASEGT. CDR3 length: 16 residues. With 0 bases clipped from V and 7 bases from J, the junction kept 5 bases outside the gene matches. CDR3 region: CASSEAPGGHNSPLHF. The CDR3 DNA reads as TGTGCCAGCAGTGAAGCACCAGGGGGCCACAATTCACCCCTCCACTTT.